This T cell receptor beta chain was documented in a study of long-term antiretroviral therapy in people with HIV (dated by TCRdb to between 2021 and 2024). For context, the study as a whole: The earliest samples were collected approximately a decade before the 2015 WHO recommendation for immediate ART, a period when ART was typically delayed until CD4 counts fell. No cross-contamination during QIAcube processing was shown when test extractions of a monoclonal T-cell line were performed alongside around 30 polyclonal samples. A retrospective serial study tested whether changes in peripheral blood TRB repertoire composition and diversity were associated with ART initiation and durable HIV suppression. A total of 192 cryopreserved PBMC samples were contributed to the cohort by 30 adults with confirmed HIV infection, with samples collected serially over a mean of roughly six years (range 1-12). Of the 30 to 35 participants with HIV, 10 to 11 were female. Broader findings and caveats from the paper: ART initiation was associated with a significant increase in TRB diversity, but diversity stayed significantly below transplant donor controls even after long-term ART. The samples span the years 2004 to 2017, and the ART regimens used at that time may not be as effective as current regimens. Expanded TRB clones identified before ART initiation dominated the repertoire at all time points, although this dominance fluctuated and declined in many PLHIV after ART. HIV repertoires had narrower CDR3 length ranges than controls, and the network structure suggested an antigen-experienced repertoire that shifted only slightly toward naive after ART. Limited PBMC availability meant only the TCR beta chain was sequenced, without alpha chain pairing. Inferences about post-ART repertoire changes are limited because no data were available on ART adherence, viral resistance or therapy changes. Because pre-ART samples had limited cell numbers, unsorted PBMC were profiled rather than sorted CD4+ and CD8+ T cells.

To be included, a participant needed at least one PBMC sample from before ART initiation plus at least two post-ART samples. Treatment was received in the United States of America by all participants with HIV. Before DNA extraction, cryopreserved samples of 1-10 million PBMC were thawed and washed. At the time of the earliest PBMC sample, participants with HIV were aged between roughly 20 and 55 years. Per participant, PBMC samples came from 1-4 timepoints prior to ART initiation and 2-8 timepoints following ART initiation, for a median of 7 samples. For every participant, serial HIV viral load, CD4+ T-cell count, ART history and demographic data were obtained. Using a Qiagen kit on a QIAcube, genomic DNA was extracted from unsorted PBMC, with samples processed in batches of 12. The immunoSEQ hsTCRB v3.0 assay was used at survey level resolution to sequence the TRB variable region. The target sequencing depth for TRB was roughly 40,000-50,000 T-cell genomes per sample. TRB libraries were pooled and sequenced on an Illumina MiSeq using a v3 150-cycle kit. As for the authors' bioinformatics: Repertoire analysis was performed in R inside a reproducible Nextflow workflow that covered QC, data transformation and analysis. LymphoSeq2, an R package for AIRR-Seq data exploration, was used to implement custom analyses. After excluding a few samples that yielded fewer than 5000 total TRB sequences, roughly 190 HIV repertoires remained for analysis. Of the approximately 190 retained HIV repertoires, about 61 were collected before and roughly 130 after ART initiation. Repertoires were downsampled to 5000 TRB nucleotide sequences, with summary statistics averaged over 100 downsampling iterations. Only TRB sequences with CDR3 regions of at least seven amino acids were retained for analysis. Diversity was assessed using a clonality score derived from Shannon entropy and using the Gini coefficient. Repertoire networks linked the top 5000 CDR3 amino acid sequences whenever two sequences differed by an edit distance of one. For TRB CDR3 amino acid sequences, antigen specificity groups and MHC restriction were predicted with GLIPH2. CDR3 amino acid sequences were matched against VDJdb and McPAS-TCR to flag known CMV, EBV, HIV or tissue antigen associations. Pre-ART, post-ART and control groups were compared with Wilcoxon signed-rank tests and Holm-Bonferroni correction. Not all clones reach the TCRdb copy of this immuneACCESS table, which keeps in-frame sequences only. Checked studies attribute under half of the gap to unresolved V genes and leave the rest unexplained. D and trimming come from the DNA, and the V and J calls and clone size come from that table. The sample data list fewer than 35,000 clones, and 97% of these were observed just once. The top ten clonotypes cover around 3.2% of the sample.

As concerns this clone: Its antigen is currently not known. Nothing much larger sits one base from this clone, and base qualities are not available.

V sheds 8 bases and J sheds 2 bases, leaving 18 bases between their ends. The CDR3, from cysteine to phenylalanine, totals 16 residues. Only the CDR3 region is kept as DNA, spanning 48 bases read in frame from base 1. CDR1 and CDR2 are read off the germline V gene (reference sequence) as PRHDT and FYEKMQ. The sample in question was unsorted PBMCs, obtained 6.9 years after starting antiretroviral therapy. The receptor chain draws on TRBV13 and TRBJ2-2; the D region possibly corresponds to TRBD2 (7 bases align). The clonotype originates from a man aged 30 to 39 with HIV. The DNA is as follows: TGTGCCAGCCACCGCCCTACGGGGGGCAACACCGGGGAGCTGTTTTTT. It translates to CASHRPTGGNTGELFF.